Shown below are 10 T cell receptor beta chains from a single sample sequenced in a study of CD8 T cells in Susac syndrome. The RNA input was roughly 0.45 to 1 ug, and it was reverse transcribed with random hexamers. TCRdb itself ran the immunoSEQ multiplex PCR reads through MiXCR, one entry per CDR3 protein. This sample carries about 430,000 distinct CDR3 sequences, around 83% of them seen once, and the ten largest clones take roughly 0.11%. Material: CD8+ T cells from PBMCs. The receptors were sampled from a human donor with multiple sclerosis.

The chain combines TRBV5-1 with TRBJ2-5; 7 bases map to TRBD1. The CDR3 loop spans 17 amino acids. Germline-derived CDR1 and CDR2 are SGHRS and YFSETQ. The V segment lost 0 bases and the J segment 2 bases; nucleotides outside the gene matches: 10. CDR3 DNA: TGCGCCAGCAGCTTGGACCCCTACAGGGGACAACAAGAGACCCAGTACTTC. Amino acid sequence: CASSLDPYRGQQETQYF.

The gene calls are TRBV10-3 and TRBJ2-3, with D possibly being TRBD1 (6 bases). The CDR3 length is 17 residues. Germline V gene data show CDR1 as ENHRY and CDR2 as SYGVKD. Trimming took 3 bases from V and 2 from J, leaving 18 bases between them. Here the CDR3 reads CAISDTTGEGYTDTQYF. The CDR3 DNA follows: TGTGCCATCAGTGATACGACAGGAGAAGGCTACACAGATACGCAGTATTTT.

The J gene is TRBJ2-1, the V gene TRBV5-6; the D gene is possibly TRBD2 (6 bases). V was pared by 0 bases and J by 4 bases, with 11 bases between. There are 15 residues in the CDR3. The germline V gene encodes CDR1 SGHDT and CDR2 YYEEEE. CDR3 loop: CASSLVAAAYNEQFF. The CDR3 nucleotides read TGTGCCAGCAGCTTGGTAGCGGCGGCTTACAATGAGCAGTTCTTC.

This sequence joins TRBV14 and TRBJ2-7; TRBD1 matches at 7 bases. V gave up 4 bases and J gave up 3 bases; unmatched junction bases: 15. CDR1 is SGHDN, CDR2 FVKESK, per germline. The CDR3 runs 17 residues. The CDR3 protein is CASSLYRPQGTDYEQYF. CDR3 DNA: TGTGCCAGCAGCCTATACCGACCTCAAGGGACAGACTACGAGCAGTACTTC.

The genes are TRBV7-6 and TRBJ2-7; no reliable D call. There are 14 residues in the CDR3. The germline CDR1 and CDR2 sequences are SGHVS and FNYEAQ. Trimming pared 4 bases from V and 3 bases from J, leaving 13 bases between. CDR3 bases: TGTGCCAGCAGCTCAGGCCCCGGTCACTACGAGCAGTACTTC. It is translated as CASSSGPGHYEQYF.

The chain joins TRBV5-1 to TRBJ2-1, with 10 bases identical to TRBD2. The germline V gene encodes CDR1 SGHRS and CDR2 YFSETQ. The CDR3 extends over 17 amino acids. The V gene end was trimmed by 2 bases and the J gene end by 6 bases; junction bases not matched to a gene: 11. CDR3 sequence reads: CASSFAQAGGLGNEQFF. Written as DNA, the CDR3 is TGCGCCAGCAGCTTCGCACAAGCGGGAGGGCTAGGCAATGAGCAGTTCTTC.

The V call is TRBV5-6, the J call TRBJ2-5; D may be TRBD2 (6 bases). Germline CDR1 reads SGHDT; CDR2 reads YYEEEE. The CDR3 covers 16 residues. V was cut by 0 bases and J by 3 bases, with 15 bases left in between. The DNA for the CDR3 is TGTGCCAGCAGCTTGGCCACTAGCCTGGCTAAAGAGACCCAGTACTTC. It specifies CASSLATSLAKETQYF.

The chain links TRBV27 to TRBJ2-7, with TRBD2 identical over 7 bases. Trimming removed 5 bases from V and 4 bases from J; junction bases left unmatched: 8. Per the germline V gene, CDR1 is MNHEY and CDR2 is SMNVEV (reference sequence). CDR3 length: 14 residues. As DNA, the CDR3 is TGTGCCAGCAGTCACCGGGGGGACTTTTACGAGCAGTACTTC. Encoded protein: CASSHRGDFYEQYF.

V usage is TRBV29-1 and J usage is TRBJ1-3; D gene ambiguous. V was cut by 7 bases and J by 4 bases, with 17 bases left in between. Germline CDR1 reads SQVTM; CDR2 reads ANQGSEA. This CDR3 has 14 amino acids. The CDR3 bases are TGCAGCGCCGAAACAGCCACCTACGGAAACACCATATATTTT. This translates into CSAETATYGNTIYF.

The chain employs TRBV30 and TRBJ1-1, with a possible D match to TRBD1 (5 bases). The CDR3 spans 12 residues. Germline V lookup: CDR1 GTSNPN, CDR2 SVGIG (reference sequence). The V end lost 4 bases, the J end lost 2 bases, and 8 bases lay between the germline ends. The CDR3: CAWTGTNTEAFF. DNA of the CDR3: TGTGCCTGGACAGGGACCAACACTGAAGCTTTCTTT.